This T cell receptor (beta chain) was sequenced for a study of T-cell memory formation after mild COVID-19. Findings of the study overall: Mainly in CM and EM were contracting CD4+ clones; CD8+ were in EMRA. The study detected some responding clones in pre-infection memory, suggesting cross-reactive memory joined. There was a balanced CD4/CD8 profile in clones contracting day 15 to 85, and later expanders leaned CD4+.

TCRdb re-derived calls from the 5' RACE reads in MiXCR, one entry per CDR3 protein. Of about 400,000 distinct CDR3 sequences in the sample, approximately 15% were seen once. This clonotype appeared a few times. Its specificity is unknown. The CDR3 extends over 12 amino acids. The germline V gene encodes CDR1 KGHSH and CDR2 LQKENI. V lost 6 bases and J lost 7, with 10 bases in between. This TCR was sampled from a man younger than 35 who had mild COVID-19 (a few samples of this study predate the infection). Cell type and time point are not known. The genes are TRBV18 and TRBJ2-1, with D possibly being TRBD2 (6 bases). Sequencing was carried out using PBMCs or a T cell subset sorted from them (not recorded which). CDR3 nucleotide sequence: TGTGCCAGCTCCTGGGGGAGGAATGAGCAGTTCTTC. This codes for CASSWGRNEQFF.